This TCR beta chain was recorded in a study of graft-versus-host responses after intestinal transplantation. Findings and caveats of the study: Allografts from individuals with graft-donor T cell macrochimerism displayed high graft-versus-host to host-versus-graft clonal ratios. Recipient marrow held GvH clones, some first seen in ileum or blood.

Germline V gene lookup returns CDR1 SGHTA and CDR2 FQGTGA. The length of the CDR3 is 14 residues. V dropped 5 bases and J dropped 1; count of bases not matched to a gene: 3. In the case of this clone: Its antigen is undetermined.

The repertoire was sequenced with immunoSEQ multiplex PCR; TCRdb's copy has only in-frame clones and lacks some. The sample shows 90,000 to 95,000 clones, 90% to 95% of them seen only once. The V and J genes are TRBV7-3 and TRBJ2-7, with TRBD1 identical over 9 bases. Sequenced here: unstimulated CD8+ T cells sorted from spleen or lymph node cells, sampled before intestinal transplant. This TCR derives from a human donor who received an intestinal transplant. CDR3 nucleotide sequence: TGTGCCAGCAGCCTCGGGACAGGGTCCTACGAGCAGTACTTC. Its protein product is CASSLGTGSYEQYF. The full variable domain, rest sourced from reference TRBV7-3 and TRBJ2-7, is GAGVSQTPSNKVTEKGKYVELRCDPISGHTALYWYRQSLGQGPEFLIYFQGTGAADDSGLPNDRFFAVRPEGSVSTLKIQRTERGDSAVYLCASSLGTGSYEQYFGPGTRLTVT.